The subject of this entry is one T cell receptor beta chain. Its antigen is still unknown. No much larger clone is present one base from it, and per-base qualities are unavailable. This specimen's time point label, per the study, means: human tissue collected at research (rapid) autopsy. Three non-HCT comparator patients with other cancers, who had at least five GI tract samples and no known GI disease at death, were retrospectively selected. Autopsy tissues included GI sites from esophagus to rectum, liver, skin and lymphoid organs including spleen, after a median post-mortem interval of around 9.1 hours. Each autopsy specimen was bisected, with one portion flash-frozen in liquid nitrogen and the remainder formalin-fixed, and the outer muscle layers of GI specimens were removed. Genomic DNA was extracted from frozen tissues using the Mag-Bind Blood & Tissue DNA HDQ 96 Kit on a Chemagic 360 or the DNeasy Blood & Tissue Kit. Because of concern about red blood cell contamination, extracted DNA was further purified using the Genomic DNA Clean & Concentrator-25 kit.

The library was made by the immunoSEQ multiplex PCR assay. TCRbeta CDR3 sequencing was performed at survey depth by Adaptive Biotechnologies, and CDR3 sequences, V/J genes, productive frequency and template counts were reported. Amplification of TCR beta CDR3 regions was performed from genomic DNA rather than from RNA. The paper's processing steps were these. Jensen-Shannon divergence was used to quantify pairwise repertoire overlap between tissues, with a value of 1 indicating complete divergence and a value of 0 indicating identical repertoires. Tissues were grouped by single-linkage agglomerative hierarchical clustering of pairwise JSD values, and the clustering results were shown as dendrograms. GLIPH2 was run on all patient samples with simulation_depth 1000, kmer_min_depth 3 and cdr3_length_cutoff 8, and groups with more than two unique CDR3s were retained. A standardized tissue-overlap score was calculated by extrapolating Jaccard GLIPH-group overlap across patients to a standard repertoire size of 1000 clones. Linear mixed-effect models, with tissue included as a fixed effect and individual included as a random effect, were used to assess associations of diversity with clinical or experimental variables. Imported from immuneACCESS, the table was reduced by TCRdb to in-frame sequences with V and J called. These copies leave out some clones; in studies compared against another copy, an unresolved V gene accounts for under half, and the cause of the remainder is not known. V, J and clone size are taken as reported in that table, and D and trimming were inferred from the DNA itself. The sample has around 9,100 clones on record, about 56% of them singletons. The ten most abundant clones make up around a fifth of the sample.

This record belongs to a study of tissue T cells after allogeneic stem cell transplantation (dated by TCRdb to 2022 to 2024). Turning to the overall study: If a tissue had multiple samples, a pathologist reviewed H&E sections so that samples with histologically apparent lymphocytes got priority for sequencing. The human arm was a prospective observational study without blinding or randomization. Using research autopsies of patients with and without GVHD, plus mouse models of GVHD, the study profiled TCR beta repertoires across many tissues.

V is pared back by 4 bases and J by 5 bases, with 27 bases lying between the germline termini. CDR1 and CDR2 (MNHEY, SVGEGT) derive from the germline V gene. The CDR3 has 18 amino acids, counting the end cysteine and phenylalanine. Of all the DNA, just the CDR3 is kept, 54 bases in frame from base 1. What the authors observed across the whole study: Not many T cell clones showed up in more than one patient, yet clustering based on motifs uncovered repertoire signatures that were shared across patients in a tissue-specific way. Blood samples were not available from the non-GVHD comparator patients. The patient cohort was small and clinically heterogeneous, and sampling depth was acknowledged as a limitation. Blood and spleen T cells captured only a limited portion of the TCR repertoire detected in tissues, in both patients and mice. Which tissue TCRs were alloreactive or antigen-specific was not determined in the study, and some clones might have been persisting host cells. Within patients, how anatomically similar tissues were was a major factor shaping TCR repertoire composition, regardless of disease or transplant status.

Source: tissue from the jejunum, taken at autopsy. The rearranged segments are TRBV6-2 or TRBV6-3 and TRBJ2-7; TRBD1 is a possible D gene, resting on 7 matching bases. This clonotype was sampled from a female donor of 60 years or more with lung cancer. DNA sequence: TGTGCCAGCAGTTCTACCCAACCGAACAGGGGAGGCAGGAACGAGCAGTACTTC. Its product reads: CASSSTQPNRGGRNEQYF.